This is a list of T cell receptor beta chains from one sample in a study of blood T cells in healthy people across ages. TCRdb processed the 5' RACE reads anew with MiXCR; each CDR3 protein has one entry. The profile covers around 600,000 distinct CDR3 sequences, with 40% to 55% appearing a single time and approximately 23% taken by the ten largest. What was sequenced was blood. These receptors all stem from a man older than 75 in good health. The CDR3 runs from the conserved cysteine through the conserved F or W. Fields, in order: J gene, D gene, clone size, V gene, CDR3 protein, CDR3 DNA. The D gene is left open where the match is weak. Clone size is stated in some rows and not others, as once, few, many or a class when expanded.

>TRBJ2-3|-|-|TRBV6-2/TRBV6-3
CASSFRGYTDTQYF
TGTGCCAGCAGTTTTCGGGGGTACACAGATACGCAGTATTTT
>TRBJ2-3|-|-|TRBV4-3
CASSQETGRGTDTQYF
TGCGCCAGCAGCCAAGAGACGGGCAGGGGAACAGATACGCAGTATTTT
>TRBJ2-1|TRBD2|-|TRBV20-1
CSASSGTSGSVEQFF
TGCAGTGCTAGTAGCGGGACTAGCGGGAGTGTTGAGCAGTTCTTC
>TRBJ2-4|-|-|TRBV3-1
CASSVNYGDSNIQYF
TGTGCCAGCAGCGTGAACTATGGGGACTCCAACATTCAGTACTTC
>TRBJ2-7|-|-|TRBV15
CATSRDLGDEQYF
TGTGCCACCAGCAGAGATCTAGGGGACGAGCAGTACTTC
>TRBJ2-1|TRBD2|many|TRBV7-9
CASSLASGGDNEQFF
TGTGCCAGCAGCTTAGCTAGCGGGGGTGACAATGAGCAGTTCTTC
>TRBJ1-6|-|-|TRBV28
CASTIPTDNSPLHF
TGTGCCAGCACCATACCCACCGATAATTCACCCCTCCACTTT
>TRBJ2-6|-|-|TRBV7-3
CASSEQTGLANVLTF
TGTGCCAGCAGCGAGCAGACAGGTTTAGCCAACGTCCTGACTTTC
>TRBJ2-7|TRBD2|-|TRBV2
CASSDPRGRGAYEQYF
TGTGCCAGCAGTGACCCACGCGGGAGGGGAGCCTACGAGCAGTACTTC
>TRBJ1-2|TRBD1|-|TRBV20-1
CSAPGQGARRSYTF
TGCAGTGCGCCCGGACAGGGGGCCAGGCGAAGCTACACCTTC
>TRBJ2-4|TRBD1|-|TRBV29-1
CSVATGVNIQYF
TGCAGCGTTGCGACAGGGGTGAACATTCAGTACTTC
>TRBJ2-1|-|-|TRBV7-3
CASSTLGAGYNEQFF
TGTGCCAGCAGCACCCTAGGGGCGGGCTACAATGAGCAGTTCTTC
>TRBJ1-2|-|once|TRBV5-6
CASSLSGRGYGYTF
TGTGCCAGCAGCTTGTCAGGGAGGGGCTATGGCTACACCTTC
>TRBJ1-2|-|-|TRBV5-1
CASSLEGGSPGGYTF
TGCGCCAGCAGCTTGGAAGGGGGATCTCCGGGAGGCTACACCTTC
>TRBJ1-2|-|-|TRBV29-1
CSVAQETNYGYTF
TGCAGCGTCGCGCAAGAGACTAACTATGGCTACACCTTC
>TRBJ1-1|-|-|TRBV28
CATTRRSTEAFF
TGTGCCACGACACGAAGGAGCACTGAAGCTTTCTTT
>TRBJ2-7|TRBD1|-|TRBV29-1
CSVQRGQGGSYEQYF
TGCAGCGTTCAGAGGGGGCAGGGTGGATCCTACGAGCAGTACTTC
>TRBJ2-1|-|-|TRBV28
CASSLSQGDEQFF
TGTGCCAGCAGTTTATCTCAGGGAGATGAGCAGTTCTTC
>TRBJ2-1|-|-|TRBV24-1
CATSDRLAGDEQFF
TGTGCCACCAGTGACAGGCTGGCAGGGGATGAGCAGTTCTTC
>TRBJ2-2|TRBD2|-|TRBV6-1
CASSQGLAGGRTGELFF
TGTGCCAGCAGCCAGGGACTAGCGGGAGGACGTACCGGGGAGCTGTTTTTT
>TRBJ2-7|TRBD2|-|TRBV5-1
CASSLSGGDGYYEQYF
TGCGCCAGCAGCTTGTCTGGGGGGGATGGTTACTACGAGCAGTACTTC
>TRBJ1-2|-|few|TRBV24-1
CATSDPDRPYGYTF
TGTGCCACCAGTGACCCCGACAGACCCTATGGCTACACCTTC
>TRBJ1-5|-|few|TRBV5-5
CASSPRTNNQPQHF
TGTGCCAGCAGCCCCCGGACAAACAATCAGCCCCAGCATTTT
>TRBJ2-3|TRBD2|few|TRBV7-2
CASTWGSSGRATDTQYF
TGTGCCAGCACCTGGGGGTCTAGCGGGAGGGCCACAGATACGCAGTATTTT
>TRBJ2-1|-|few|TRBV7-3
CASSLDWTYNEQFF
TGTGCCAGCAGCTTAGACTGGACCTACAATGAGCAGTTCTTC
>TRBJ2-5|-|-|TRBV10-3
CAISPGHLQETQYF
TGTGCCATCAGTCCGGGACACCTCCAAGAGACCCAGTACTTC
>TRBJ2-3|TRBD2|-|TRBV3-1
CASSQMGTSGTDTQYF
TGTGCCAGCAGCCAAATGGGGACTAGCGGCACAGATACGCAGTATTTT
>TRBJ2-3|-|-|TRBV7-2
CASSLGTIRDTQYF
TGTGCCAGCAGCTTAGGGACAATTCGAGATACGCAGTATTTT
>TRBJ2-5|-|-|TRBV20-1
CSARGPQQGWETQYF
TGCAGTGCTAGAGGCCCTCAACAGGGATGGGAGACCCAGTACTTC
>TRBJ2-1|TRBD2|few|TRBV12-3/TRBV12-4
CASSLRGEFSYNEQFF
TGTGCCAGCAGTCTGCGGGGGGAGTTTTCCTACAATGAGCAGTTCTTC
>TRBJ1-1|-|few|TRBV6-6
CASRTGQRSMGTEAFF
TGTGCCAGCAGAACCGGACAAAGAAGTATGGGGACTGAAGCTTTCTTT
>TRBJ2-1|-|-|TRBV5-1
CASSLVPGNNEQFF
TGCGCCAGCAGCTTGGTACCGGGCAACAATGAGCAGTTCTTC
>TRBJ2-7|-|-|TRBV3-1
CASSQFSGSYEQYF
TGTGCCAGCAGCCAATTCAGCGGCTCCTACGAGCAGTACTTC
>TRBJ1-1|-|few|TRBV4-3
CASSQGEGLNTEAFF
TGCGCCAGCAGCCAAGGCGAGGGGCTGAACACTGAAGCTTTCTTT
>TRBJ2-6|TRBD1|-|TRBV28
CASSFDRGSSGANVLTF
TGTGCCAGCAGTTTCGACAGGGGCAGCTCTGGGGCCAACGTCCTGACTTTC
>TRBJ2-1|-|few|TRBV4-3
CASSQGWDEQFF
TGCGCCAGCAGCCAAGGCTGGGATGAGCAGTTCTTC
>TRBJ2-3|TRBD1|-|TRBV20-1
CSARDPGQRTDTQYF
TGCAGTGCTAGGGATCCGGGACAGCGCACAGATACGCAGTATTTT
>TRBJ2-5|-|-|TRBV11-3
CASSLATGSGAETQYF
TGTGCCAGCAGCTTAGCTACAGGGAGCGGTGCCGAGACCCAGTACTTC
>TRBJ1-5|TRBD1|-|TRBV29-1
CSVGDSPNSNQPQHF
TGCAGCGTGGGGGACAGCCCCAATAGCAATCAGCCCCAGCATTTT
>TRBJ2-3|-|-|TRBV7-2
CANTRGTRDTQYF
TGTGCCAATACCCGGGGGACGCGGGATACGCAGTATTTT
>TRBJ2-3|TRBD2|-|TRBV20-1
CSAAPRLAGGWDTQYF
TGCAGTGCCGCGCCCCGCCTAGCGGGAGGGTGGGATACGCAGTATTTT
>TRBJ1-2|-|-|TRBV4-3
CASSQTAGANYGYTF
TGCGCCAGCAGCCAAACCGCAGGGGCTAACTATGGCTACACCTTC
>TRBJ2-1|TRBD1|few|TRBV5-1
CASRHPGQGEQFF
TGCGCCAGCAGGCACCCGGGACAGGGCGAGCAGTTCTTC
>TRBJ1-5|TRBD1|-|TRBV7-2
CASSSQGTTNQPQHF
TGTGCCAGCAGCTCACAGGGGACCACCAATCAGCCCCAGCATTTT
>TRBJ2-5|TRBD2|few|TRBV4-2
CASSQDRGAAGEETQYF
TGTGCCAGCAGCCAAGATCGGGGAGCGGCGGGAGAAGAGACCCAGTACTTC
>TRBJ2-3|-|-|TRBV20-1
CSAGGLVSTDTQYF
TGCAGTGCTGGAGGACTCGTAAGCACAGATACGCAGTATTTT
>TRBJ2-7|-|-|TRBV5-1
CANQPLFPYEQYF
TGCGCCAACCAACCCCTCTTCCCCTACGAGCAGTACTTC
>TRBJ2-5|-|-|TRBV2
CASRAGNTAGETQYF
TGTGCCAGCAGAGCCGGGAATACGGCCGGGGAGACCCAGTACTTC
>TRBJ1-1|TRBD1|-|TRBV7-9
CASSFTGGTEAFF
TGTGCCAGCAGCTTCACAGGGGGCACTGAAGCTTTCTTT
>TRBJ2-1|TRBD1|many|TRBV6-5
CASSYARDRYNEQFF
TGTGCCAGCAGTTACGCCCGGGACAGGTACAATGAGCAGTTCTTC